This paragraph reports one T cell receptor (beta chain). This entry comes from a study of blood T cell repertoires in COVID-19. Looking at the study overall: The origin of the acute and convalescent COVID-19 samples was the United States, Italy and Spain. PBMCs, B-cell-depleted T cells, or T cells were the source of the cDNA or gDNA that made up the material.

This CDR3 is 18 amino acids long. Trimming cost V 0 bases and J 2 bases, with 19 bases left between them. Germline V lookup: CDR1 SGHTS, CDR2 YDEGEE. In the authors' workflow: Reference gene primer amplification gave nucleated cell count estimates. Here immunoSEQ multiplex PCR was the method, and the copy in TCRdb shows in-frame clones only, minus some. V and J calls and clone size are as listed in that table; D and trimming were resolved from the DNA. The top ten hold approximately 2% of the sample, which has 200,000 to 250,000 clones, approximately 82% seen once. This chain uses TRBV5-8 with TRBJ2-3; D is possibly TRBD2 (6 bases). The clonotype originates from a man younger than 45 who had recovered from COVID-19. The sample consisted of peripheral blood. The CDR3 reads CASSLAGSSVFPTDTQYF. DNA for the CDR3: TGTGCCAGCAGCTTGGCTGGGTCTAGCGTTTTTCCCACAGATACGCAGTATTTT.